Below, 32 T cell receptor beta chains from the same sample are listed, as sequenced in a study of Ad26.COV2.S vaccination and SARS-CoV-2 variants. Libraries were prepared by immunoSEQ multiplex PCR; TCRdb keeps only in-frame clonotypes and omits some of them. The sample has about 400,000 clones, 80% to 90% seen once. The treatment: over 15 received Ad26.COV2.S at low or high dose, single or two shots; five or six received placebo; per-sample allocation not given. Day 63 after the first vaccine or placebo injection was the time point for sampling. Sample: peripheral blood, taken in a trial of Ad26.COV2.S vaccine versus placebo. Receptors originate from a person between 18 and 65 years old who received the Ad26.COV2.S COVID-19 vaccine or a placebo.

Here the CDR3 reads CASSWGVADTGELFF. The CDR3 DNA sequence: TGTGCCAGCAGTTGGGGGGTAGCGGACACCGGGGAGCTGTTTTTT. V gene TRBV6-5 combines with J gene TRBJ2-2, with D perhaps matching TRBD2 (6 bases). Germline V lookup: CDR1 MNHEY, CDR2 SVGAGI. V lost 4 bases and J 3 bases, leaving 12 bases between the germline ends. The CDR3 spans 15 residues.

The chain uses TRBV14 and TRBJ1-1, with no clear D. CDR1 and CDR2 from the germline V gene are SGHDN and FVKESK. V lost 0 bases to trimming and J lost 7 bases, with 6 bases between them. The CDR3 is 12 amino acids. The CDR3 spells CASSQETNEAFF. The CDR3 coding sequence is TGTGCCAGCAGCCAAGAAACGAATGAAGCTTTCTTT.

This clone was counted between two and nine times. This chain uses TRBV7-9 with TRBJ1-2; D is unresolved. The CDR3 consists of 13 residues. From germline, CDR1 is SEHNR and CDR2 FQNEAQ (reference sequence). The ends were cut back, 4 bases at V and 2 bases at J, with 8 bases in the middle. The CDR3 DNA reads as TGTGCCAGCAGCTACGGGCAAAACTATGGCTACACCTTC. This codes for CASSYGQNYGYTF. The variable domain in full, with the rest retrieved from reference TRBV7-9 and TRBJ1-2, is DTGVSQNPRHKITKRGQNVTFRCDPISEHNRLYWYRQTLGQGPEFLTYFQNEAQLEKSRLLSDRFSAERPKGSFSTLEIQRTEQGDSAMYLCASSYGQNYGYTFGSGTRLTVV.

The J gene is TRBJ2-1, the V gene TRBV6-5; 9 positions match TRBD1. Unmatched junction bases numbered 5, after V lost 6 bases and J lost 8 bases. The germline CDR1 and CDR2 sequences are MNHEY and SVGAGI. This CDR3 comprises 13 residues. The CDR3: CASRDRGTYEQFF. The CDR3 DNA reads TGTGCCAGCAGGGACAGGGGAACGTATGAGCAGTTCTTC.

CDR3 bases: TGTGCCAGCAGCTCCCCTGGGGTCCGGGTCCGGGAGGATTATGGCTACACCTTC. Translating it yields CASSSPGVRVREDYGYTF. This sequence joins TRBV13 and TRBJ1-2; D remains ambiguous. CDR1 is PRHDT, CDR2 FYEKMQ, per germline (reference sequence). V lost 4 bases, J lost 5 bases, and 26 bases lay in between. The CDR3 contains 18 residues. Supplemented by reference TRBV13 and TRBJ1-2, the full variable domain reads AAGVIQSPRHLIKEKRETATLKCYPIPRHDTVYWYQQGPGQDPQFLISFYEKMQSDKGSIPDRFSAQQFSDYHSELNMSSLELGDSALYFCASSSPGVRVREDYGYTFGSGTRLTVV.

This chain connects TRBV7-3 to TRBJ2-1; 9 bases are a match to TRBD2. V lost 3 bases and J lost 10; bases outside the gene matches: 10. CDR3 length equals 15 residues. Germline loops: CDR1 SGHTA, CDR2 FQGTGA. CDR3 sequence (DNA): TGTGCCAGCAGCTTTAATCCCGGGACTAGCCAGGAGCAGTTCTTC. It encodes CASSFNPGTSQEQFF.

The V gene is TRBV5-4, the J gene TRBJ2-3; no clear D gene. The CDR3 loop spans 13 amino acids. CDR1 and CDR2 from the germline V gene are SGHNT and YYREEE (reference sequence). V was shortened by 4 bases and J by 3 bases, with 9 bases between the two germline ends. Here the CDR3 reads CASSLYPTDTQYF. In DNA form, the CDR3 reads TGTGCCAGCAGCCTCTACCCGACAGATACGCAGTATTTT.

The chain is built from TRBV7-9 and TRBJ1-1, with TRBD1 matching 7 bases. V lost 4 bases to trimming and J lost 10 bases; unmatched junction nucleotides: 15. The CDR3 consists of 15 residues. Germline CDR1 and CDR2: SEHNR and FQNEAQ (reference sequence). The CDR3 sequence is CASSSPGTASGGAFF. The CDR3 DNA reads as TGTGCCAGCAGCTCCCCCGGGACAGCATCTGGAGGAGCTTTCTTT.

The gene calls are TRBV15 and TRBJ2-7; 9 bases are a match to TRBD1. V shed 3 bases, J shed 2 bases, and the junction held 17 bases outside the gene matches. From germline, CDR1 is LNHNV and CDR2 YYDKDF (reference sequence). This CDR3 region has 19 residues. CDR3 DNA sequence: TGTGCCACCAGCAGTTGGCCACCGGGACAGGGATCTACGGCCTACGAGCAGTACTTC. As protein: CATSSWPPGQGSTAYEQYF. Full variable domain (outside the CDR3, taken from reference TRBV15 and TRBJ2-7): DAMVIQNPRYQVTQFGKPVTLSCSQTLNHNVMYWYQQKSSQAPKLLFHYYDKDFNNEADTPDNFQSRRPNTSFCFLDIRSPGLGDTAMYLCATSSWPPGQGSTAYEQYFGPGTRLTVT.

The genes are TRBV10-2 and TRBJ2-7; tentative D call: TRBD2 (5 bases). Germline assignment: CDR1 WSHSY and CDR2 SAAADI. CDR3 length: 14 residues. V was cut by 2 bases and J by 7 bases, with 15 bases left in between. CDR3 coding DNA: TGCGCCAGCAGTGAGGCGGGTCAAACGGGGGAGCAGTACTTC. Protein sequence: CASSEAGQTGEQYF.

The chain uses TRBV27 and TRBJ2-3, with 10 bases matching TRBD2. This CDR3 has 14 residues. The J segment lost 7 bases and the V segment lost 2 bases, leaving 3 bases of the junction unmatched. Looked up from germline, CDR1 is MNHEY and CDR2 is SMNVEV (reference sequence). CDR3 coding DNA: TGTGCCAGCAGTTTAGTTAGCGGGGGGAATACGCAGTATTTT. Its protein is CASSLVSGGNTQYF.

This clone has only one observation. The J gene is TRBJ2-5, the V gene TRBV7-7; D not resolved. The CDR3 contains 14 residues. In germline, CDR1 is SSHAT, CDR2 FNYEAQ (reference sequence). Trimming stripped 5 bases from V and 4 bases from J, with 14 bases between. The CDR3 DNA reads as TGTGCCAGCAGCCCCAAGGCGGTGGGAGAGACCCAGTACTTC. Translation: CASSPKAVGETQYF.

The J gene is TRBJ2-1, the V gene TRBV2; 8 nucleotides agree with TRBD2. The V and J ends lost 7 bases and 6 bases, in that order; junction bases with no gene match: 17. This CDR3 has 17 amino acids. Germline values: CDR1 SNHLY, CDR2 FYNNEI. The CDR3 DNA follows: TGTGCCAGCACACCGCCGGGAGGGGACTCGCGAATCAATGAGCAGTTCTTC. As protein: CASTPPGGDSRINEQFF. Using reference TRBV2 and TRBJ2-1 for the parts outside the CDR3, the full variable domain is EPEVTQTPSHQVTQMGQEVILRCVPISNHLYFYWYRQILGQKVEFLVSFYNNEISEKSEIFDDQFSVERPDGSNFTLKIRSTKLEDSAMYFCASTPPGGDSRINEQFFGPGTRLTVL.

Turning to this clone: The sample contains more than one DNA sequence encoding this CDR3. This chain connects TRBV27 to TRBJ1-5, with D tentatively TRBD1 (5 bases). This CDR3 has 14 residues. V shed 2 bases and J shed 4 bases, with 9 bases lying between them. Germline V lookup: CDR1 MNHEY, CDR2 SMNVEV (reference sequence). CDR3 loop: CASSLGGGNQPQHF. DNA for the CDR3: TGTGCCAGCAGTTTAGGGGGTGGGAATCAGCCCCAGCATTTT.

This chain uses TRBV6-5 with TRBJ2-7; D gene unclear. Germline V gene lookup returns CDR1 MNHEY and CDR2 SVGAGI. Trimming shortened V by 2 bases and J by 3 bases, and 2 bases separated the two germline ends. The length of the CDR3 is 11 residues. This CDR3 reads CASSYLYEQYF. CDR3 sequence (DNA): TGTGCCAGCAGTTACCTCTACGAGCAGTACTTC.

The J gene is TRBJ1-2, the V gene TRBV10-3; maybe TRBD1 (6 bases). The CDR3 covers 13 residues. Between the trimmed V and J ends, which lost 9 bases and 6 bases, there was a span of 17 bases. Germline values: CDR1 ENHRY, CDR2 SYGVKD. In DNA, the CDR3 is TGTGCCATACGAGAAAGGACAGCCGATGGCTACACCTTC. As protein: CAIRERTADGYTF.

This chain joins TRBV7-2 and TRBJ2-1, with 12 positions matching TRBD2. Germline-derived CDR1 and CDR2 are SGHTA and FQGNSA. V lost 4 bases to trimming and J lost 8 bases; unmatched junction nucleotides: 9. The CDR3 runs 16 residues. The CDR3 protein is CASSSRPSGGAHEQFF. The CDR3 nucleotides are TGTGCCAGCAGCTCTAGACCTAGCGGGGGGGCGCATGAGCAGTTCTTC.

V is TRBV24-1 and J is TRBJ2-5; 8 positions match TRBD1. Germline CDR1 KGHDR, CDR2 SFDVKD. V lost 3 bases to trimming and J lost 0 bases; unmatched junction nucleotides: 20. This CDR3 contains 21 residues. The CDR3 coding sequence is TGTGCCACCAGTGATCCCCTAAACGACAGGGGCATAGCGGAGTACCAAGAGACCCAGTACTTC. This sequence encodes CATSDPLNDRGIAEYQETQYF.

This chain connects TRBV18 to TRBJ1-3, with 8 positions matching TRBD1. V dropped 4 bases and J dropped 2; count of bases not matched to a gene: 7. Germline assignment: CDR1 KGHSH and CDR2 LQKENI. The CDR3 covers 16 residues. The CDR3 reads CASSLRQGNTGNTIYF. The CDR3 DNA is TGTGCCAGCTCACTTCGACAGGGGAACACTGGAAACACCATATATTTT.

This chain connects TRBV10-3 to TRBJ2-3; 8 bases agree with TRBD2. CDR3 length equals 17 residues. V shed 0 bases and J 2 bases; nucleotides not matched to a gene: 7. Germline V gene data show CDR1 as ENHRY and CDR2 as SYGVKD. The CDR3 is CAISESAGGGHTDTQYF. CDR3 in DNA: TGTGCCATCAGTGAGTCGGCCGGGGGGGGACACACAGATACGCAGTATTTT.

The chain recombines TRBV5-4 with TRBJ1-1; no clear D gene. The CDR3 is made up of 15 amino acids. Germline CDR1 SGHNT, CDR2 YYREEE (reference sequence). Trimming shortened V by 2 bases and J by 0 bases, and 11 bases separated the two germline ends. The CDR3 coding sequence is TGTGCCAGCAGCTTCCCTGGCCGGGTGAACACTGAAGCTTTCTTT. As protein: CASSFPGRVNTEAFF.

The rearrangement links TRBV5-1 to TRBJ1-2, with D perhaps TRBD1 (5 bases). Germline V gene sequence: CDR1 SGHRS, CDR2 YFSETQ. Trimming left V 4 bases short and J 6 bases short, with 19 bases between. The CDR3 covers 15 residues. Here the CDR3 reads CASSPSRQGLNGYTF. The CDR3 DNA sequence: TGCGCCAGCAGCCCCTCAAGGCAGGGCTTGAATGGCTACACCTTC. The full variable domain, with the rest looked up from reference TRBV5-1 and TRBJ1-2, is KAGVTQTPRYLIKTRGQQVTLSCSPISGHRSVSWYQQTPGQGLQFLFEYFSETQRNKGNFPGRFSGRQFSNSRSEMNVSTLELGDSALYLCASSPSRQGLNGYTFGSGTRLTVV.

This CDR3 is CASRRQYTEAFF. The CDR3 region has the DNA TGTGCCAGCAGAAGACAGTACACTGAAGCTTTCTTT. The V gene is TRBV7-9, the J gene TRBJ1-1, with a weak D call TRBD1 (5 bases). V lost 6 bases and J 3 bases, leaving 8 bases between the germline ends. Germline CDR1 reads SEHNR; CDR2 reads FQNEAQ (reference sequence). The CDR3 has 12 amino acids.

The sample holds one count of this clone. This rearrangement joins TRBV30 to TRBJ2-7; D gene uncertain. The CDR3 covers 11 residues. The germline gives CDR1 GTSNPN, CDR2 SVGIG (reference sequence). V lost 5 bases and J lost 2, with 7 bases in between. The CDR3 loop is CAWGRAYEQYF. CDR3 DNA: TGTGCCTGGGGCCGAGCCTACGAGCAGTACTTC. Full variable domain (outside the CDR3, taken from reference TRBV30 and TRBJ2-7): SQTIHQWPATLVQPVGSPLSLECTVEGTSNPNLYWYRQAAGRGLQLLFYSVGIGQISSEVPQNLSASRPQDRQFILSSKKLLLSDSGFYLCAWGRAYEQYFGPGTRLTVT.

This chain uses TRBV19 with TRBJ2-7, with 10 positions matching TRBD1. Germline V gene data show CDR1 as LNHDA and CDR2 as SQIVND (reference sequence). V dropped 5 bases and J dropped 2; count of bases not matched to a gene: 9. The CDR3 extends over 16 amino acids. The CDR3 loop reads CASSQFGTGATYEQYF. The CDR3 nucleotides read TGTGCCAGTAGTCAATTCGGGACAGGGGCTACCTACGAGCAGTACTTC. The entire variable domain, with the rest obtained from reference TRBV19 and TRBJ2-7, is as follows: DGGITQSPKYLFRKEGQNVTLSCEQNLNHDAMYWYRQDPGQGLRLIYYSQIVNDFQKGDIAEGYSVSREKKESFPLTVTSAQKNPTAFYLCASSQFGTGATYEQYFGPGTRLTVT.

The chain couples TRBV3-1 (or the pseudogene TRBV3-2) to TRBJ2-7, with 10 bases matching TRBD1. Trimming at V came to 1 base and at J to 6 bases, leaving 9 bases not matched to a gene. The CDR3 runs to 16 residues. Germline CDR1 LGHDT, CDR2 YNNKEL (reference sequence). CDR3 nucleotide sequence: TGTGCCAGCAGCCAAGTTGGGACAGGGGTAATGGGCGAGCAGTACTTC. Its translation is CASSQVGTGVMGEQYF.

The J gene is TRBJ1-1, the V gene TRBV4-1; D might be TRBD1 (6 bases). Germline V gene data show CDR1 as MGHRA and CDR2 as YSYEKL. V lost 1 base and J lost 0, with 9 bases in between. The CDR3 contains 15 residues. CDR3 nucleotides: TGCGCCAGCAGCCAAGGACAGGCAATGAACACTGAAGCTTTCTTT. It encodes CASSQGQAMNTEAFF.

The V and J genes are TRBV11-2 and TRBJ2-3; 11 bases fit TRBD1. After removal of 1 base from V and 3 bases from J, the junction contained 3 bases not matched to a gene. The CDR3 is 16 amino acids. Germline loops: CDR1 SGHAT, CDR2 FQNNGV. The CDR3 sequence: CASSLGGTGGTDTQYF. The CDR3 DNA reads TGTGCCAGCAGCTTAGGAGGGACAGGGGGGACAGATACGCAGTATTTT.

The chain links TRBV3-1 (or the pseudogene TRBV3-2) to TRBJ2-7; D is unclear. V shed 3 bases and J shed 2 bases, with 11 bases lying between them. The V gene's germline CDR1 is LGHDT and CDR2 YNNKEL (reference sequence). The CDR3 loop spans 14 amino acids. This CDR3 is CASSHVRRTYEQYF. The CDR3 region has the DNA TGTGCCAGCAGCCACGTTCGGCGGACCTACGAGCAGTACTTC.

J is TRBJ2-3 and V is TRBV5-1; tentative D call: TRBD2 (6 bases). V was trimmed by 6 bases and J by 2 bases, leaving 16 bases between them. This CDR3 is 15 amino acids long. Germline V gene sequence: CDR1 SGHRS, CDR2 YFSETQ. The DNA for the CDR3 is TGCGCCAGCACCCTGAAGGGCGGGGCCACAGATACGCAGTATTTT. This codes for CASTLKGGATDTQYF.

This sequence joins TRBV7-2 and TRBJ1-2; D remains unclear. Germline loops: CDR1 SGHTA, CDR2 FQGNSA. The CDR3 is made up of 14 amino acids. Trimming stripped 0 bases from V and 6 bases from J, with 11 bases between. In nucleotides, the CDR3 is TGTGCCAGCAGCTTAGCGGGCGACGGAGATGGCTACACCTTC. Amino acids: CASSLAGDGDGYTF.

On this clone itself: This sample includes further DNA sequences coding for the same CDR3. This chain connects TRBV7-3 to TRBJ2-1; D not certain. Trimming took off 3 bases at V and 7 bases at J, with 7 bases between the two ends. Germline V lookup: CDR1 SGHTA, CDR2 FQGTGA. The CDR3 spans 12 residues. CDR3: CASSFLGNEQFF. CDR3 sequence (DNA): TGTGCCAGCAGCTTCCTGGGGAATGAGCAGTTCTTC.